This T cell receptor (beta chain) was identified in a study of OX40 agonist ivuxolimab in advanced cancers. About the research overall: Eligibility rules accepted prior anti-PD-1, anti-PD-L1 or anti-CTLA-4 therapy, and 35% to 40% had some.

Sequencing was performed with immunoSEQ multiplex PCR; in TCRdb, only in-frame clones are kept and a portion is missing. The sample records 70,000 to 100,000 clones, just under 90% being singletons. CDR1 and CDR2 (germline): SGHDN, FVKESK. The V end was cut by 3 bases, the J end by 4 bases, with 15 bases between. CDR3 length equals 15 residues. This clonotype originated in an adult with an advanced solid tumor such as melanoma, head and neck, liver or kidney cancer. Sequencing was performed on CD4+ or CD8+ T cells sorted from blood, taken in a trial of the OX40 agonist ivuxolimab. V and J are TRBV14 and TRBJ1-2; D call uncertain. This CDR3 reads CASSQSSGPGYGYTF. The CDR3 nucleotides read TGTGCCAGCAGCCAGTCGAGCGGCCCAGGCTATGGCTACACCTTC.